The 8 T cell receptor beta chains below come from one sample, sequenced in a study of patients and donors after allogeneic stem cell transplantation. MiXCR, applied by TCRdb to the RT-PCR reads, yields one record per CDR3 protein. The repertoire holds roughly 180,000 distinct CDR3 sequences, with 41% as singletons. Sequencing used blood, either unsorted or a sorted T cell fraction (not recorded which). All receptors come from a human donor who was either an allogeneic HSCT recipient or a stem cell or donor lymphocyte infusion donor (not recorded which). It is not recorded whose cells these are; they may come from a transplant donor.

The CDR3 reads CASSLAGSYNSPLHF. As DNA, the CDR3 is TGTGCCAGCAGCTTAGCCGGGAGCTATAATTCACCCCTCCACTTT. The chain joins TRBV5-8 to TRBJ1-6; no reliable D call. The germline gives CDR1 SGHTS, CDR2 YDEGEE. V lost 2 bases, J lost 3 bases, and 9 bases lay in between. The CDR3 totals 15 residues.

The chain links TRBV28 to TRBJ1-1; TRBD1 aligns across 7 bases. CDR1 MDHEN and CDR2 SYDVKM come from the germline V gene. J was trimmed by 9 bases and V by 6 bases; bases with no gene match: 7. The CDR3 covers 12 residues. The CDR3 DNA is TGTGCCAGCAGCTTCAGGGGACAGAAAGCTTTCTTT. Protein product: CASSFRGQKAFF.

V gene TRBV30 combines with J gene TRBJ2-7; D not certain. Germline values: CDR1 GTSNPN, CDR2 SVGIG (reference sequence). The CDR3 sequence is 15 residues long. V lost 2 bases to trimming and J lost 4 bases, with 18 bases between them. CDR3 sequence reads: CAWSPGPPLEYEQYF. DNA of the CDR3: TGTGCCTGGAGTCCCGGACCCCCCCTAGAGTACGAGCAGTACTTC. Full variable domain (rest looked up from reference TRBV30 and TRBJ2-7): SQTIHQWPATLVQPVGSPLSLECTVEGTSNPNLYWYRQAAGRGLQLLFYSVGIGQISSEVPQNLSASRPQDRQFILSSKKLLLSDSGFYLCAWSPGPPLEYEQYFGPGTRLTVT.

This clonotype was found once. The gene calls are TRBV7-3 and TRBJ2-2; unclear D gene. Trimming cost V 2 bases and J 1 base, with 8 bases left between them. CDR1 is SGHTA and CDR2 is FQGTGA in the germline V gene. The CDR3 contains 15 residues. The CDR3 here is CASSLGQVNTGELFF. The CDR3 DNA reads as TGTGCCAGCAGCTTAGGGCAGGTGAACACCGGGGAGCTGTTTTTT.

This chain links TRBV3-1 with TRBJ2-7; D is uncertain. Trimming took off 0 bases at V and 3 bases at J, with 12 bases between the two ends. The germline V gene encodes CDR1 LGHDT and CDR2 YNNKEL (reference sequence). The CDR3 has 15 residues. CDR3 nucleotides: TGTGCCAGCAGCCAAGAAGGTCTACACCACTACGAGCAGTACTTC. This sequence encodes CASSQEGLHHYEQYF.

The rearrangement uses TRBV4-2 and TRBJ2-7, with TRBD2 as a possible D gene (6 bases). The CDR3 totals 14 residues. Trimming stripped 0 bases from V and 5 bases from J, with 11 bases between. CDR1 is LGHNA and CDR2 is YNFKEQ in the germline V gene. Here the CDR3 DNA reads TGTGCCAGCAGCCAAGATAGGAGGGACGACGAGCAGTACTTC. Translation: CASSQDRRDDEQYF.

This clonotype appeared a few times. V and J are TRBV5-1 and TRBJ2-3; D not certain. The germline CDR1 and CDR2 sequences are SGHRS and YFSETQ. Trimming pared 4 bases from V and 2 bases from J, leaving 17 bases between. The CDR3 totals 16 residues. This CDR3 reads CASSPEAQPNTDTQYF. CDR3 sequence (DNA): TGCGCCAGCAGCCCGGAAGCCCAGCCAAACACAGATACGCAGTATTTT.

The chain links TRBV7-9 to TRBJ2-2; D gene uncertain. Germline assignment: CDR1 SEHNR and CDR2 FQNEAQ (reference sequence). The CDR3 covers 15 residues. Trimming took 0 bases from V and 0 from J, leaving 5 bases between them. DNA for the CDR3: TGTGCCAGCAGCTTAGCGTCCCCGAACACCGGGGAGCTGTTTTTT. This sequence encodes CASSLASPNTGELFF.